This TCR beta chain was recorded in a study of blood T cell repertoires in COVID-19. Study background: Sources were T cells, B-cell-depleted T cells, or PBMCs; the material itself was cDNA or gDNA.

TCRdb's table, derived via immunoSEQ multiplex PCR, lists solely in-frame clones and lacks some. The sample has some 45,000 clones, over 70% seen once. The CDR3 contains 14 residues. Germline V lookup: CDR1 MNHEY, CDR2 SVGAGI. V was clipped by 10 bases and J by 8 bases; unmatched bases: 16. The V call is TRBV6-5, the J call TRBJ1-2; 7 bases line up with TRBD1. Material: peripheral blood. The TCR comes from a man between 65 and 79 years old with acute or convalescent COVID-19. In DNA form, the CDR3 reads TGTGCCACCGCCGGGTGGGACAGCAGTTGGGGCTACACCTTC. Protein sequence: CATAGWDSSWGYTF.